This T cell receptor beta chain was recovered during a study of CD8+ T cells in alopecia areata. Across the study: The drug, oral tofacitinib, was given to treated patients at 5 to 10 mg twice daily. After 6 to 18 months of tofacitinib, follow-up continued 6 months off drug. General observations from the study: Alopecia totalis/universalis scalp especially showed more expanded CD8+ clones than normal scalp.

Following extraction, RNA underwent reverse transcription to cDNA, which served as the sequencing template. The repertoire was sequenced with immunoSEQ multiplex PCR; TCRdb's copy has only in-frame clones and lacks some. The profile shows some 130,000 clones, about 49% of them singletons. Points on this clone: What it binds is not known.

CDR3 length equals 15 residues. Germline V CDR1 and CDR2: LNHDA, SQIVND (reference sequence). The ends were cut back, 7 bases at V and 5 bases at J, with 18 bases in the middle. Sampling of alopecia areata patients yielded lesional scalp punch biopsies as well as peripheral blood. Sequenced material: CD8+ T cells sorted from blood, taken at week 0. The chain employs TRBV19 and TRBJ1-5; the D gene is possibly TRBD1 (5 bases). The clonotype was recovered from a human donor with alopecia areata. The CDR3 coding sequence is TGTGCCAGTACCGCCGTCCAGGGAACGGATCAGCCCCAGCATTTT. This gives the protein CASTAVQGTDQPQHF. The variable domain in full, completed from reference TRBV19 and TRBJ1-5, reads DGGITQSPKYLFRKEGQNVTLSCEQNLNHDAMYWYRQDPGQGLRLIYYSQIVNDFQKGDIAEGYSVSREKKESFPLTVTSAQKNPTAFYLCASTAVQGTDQPQHFGDGTRLSIL.